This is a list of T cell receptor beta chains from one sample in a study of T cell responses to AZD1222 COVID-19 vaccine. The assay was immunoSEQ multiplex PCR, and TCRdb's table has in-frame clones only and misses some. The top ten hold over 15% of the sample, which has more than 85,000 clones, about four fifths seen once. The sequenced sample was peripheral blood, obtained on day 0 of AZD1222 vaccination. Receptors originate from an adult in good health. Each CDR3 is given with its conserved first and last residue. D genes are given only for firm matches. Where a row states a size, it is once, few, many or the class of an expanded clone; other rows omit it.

CSARNSLGYTF,TGCAGTGCTAGAAACAGCCTTGGCTACACCTTC,TRBJ1-2,-,-,TRBV20-1
CASSQFGMGGATNEKLFF,TGTGCCAGCAGCCAATTCGGCATGGGGGGTGCAACTAATGAAAAACTGTTTTTT,TRBJ1-4,-,-,TRBV5-5
CASSRRGGPVETQYF,TGCGCCAGCAGCCGGCGCGGAGGGCCGGTGGAGACCCAGTACTTC,TRBJ2-5,few,-,TRBV4-1
CASSPGRPKEQYF,TGTGCCAGCAGTCCCGGAAGACCTAAAGAGCAGTACTTC,TRBJ2-7,-,-,TRBV6-5
CASSSTSRGGYNEQFF,TGTGCCAGCAGCTCGACATCCAGGGGTGGCTACAATGAGCAGTTCTTC,TRBJ2-1,-,-,TRBV7-2
CASSLADREDQPQHF,TGTGCCAGCAGCTTAGCCGACAGGGAAGATCAGCCCCAGCATTTT,TRBJ1-5,-,TRBD1,TRBV7-9
CASSLDPRVGNTIYF,TGTGCCAGCAGCTTAGATCCCAGGGTTGGAAACACCATATATTTT,TRBJ1-3,-,-,TRBV11-3
CASSVGTEAFF,TGTGCCAGCAGTGTCGGGACTGAAGCTTTCTTT,TRBJ1-1,once,-,TRBV25-1
CASSQVEITGNTIYF,TGTGCCAGCAGCCAAGTGGAGATTACCGGAAACACCATATATTTT,TRBJ1-3,-,-,TRBV3-1/TRBV3-2
CASSGQVSQSQHF,TGTGCCAGCAGCGGACAGGTGTCTCAGTCCCAGCATTTT,TRBJ1-5,-,TRBD1,TRBV2
CASSQGAGVPYNEQFF,TGTGCCAGCAGCCAGGGGGCGGGGGTTCCTTACAATGAGCAGTTCTTC,TRBJ2-1,-,-,TRBV3-1/TRBV3-2
CASSYSGTGSRGYTF,TGTGCCAGCAGTTACTCGGGGACAGGGTCGCGGGGCTACACCTTC,TRBJ1-2,-,TRBD1,TRBV6-5
CASSQGSKGPKQTNYGYTF,TGCGCCAGCAGCCAAGGATCTAAGGGGCCAAAACAAACAAACTATGGCTACACCTTC,TRBJ1-2,few,-,TRBV4-1
CSVGRGAPWNEQFF,TGCAGCGTTGGGAGGGGGGCCCCATGGAATGAGCAGTTCTTC,TRBJ2-1,-,-,TRBV29-1
CASGLQAPSYGYTF,TGTGCTAGTGGTTTGCAGGCACCGTCCTATGGCTACACCTTC,TRBJ1-2,once,-,TRBV12-5
CASSQDGLAGGNEQFF,TGTGCCAGCAGCCAAGATGGACTAGCGGGGGGTAATGAGCAGTTCTTC,TRBJ2-1,-,TRBD2,TRBV4-2
CASRKPGNTIYF,TGTGCCAGCAGGAAGCCTGGAAACACCATATATTTT,TRBJ1-3,-,-,TRBV6-5
CASSQVEQGGEEKLFF,TGCGCCAGCAGCCAAGTTGAACAGGGGGGAGAAGAAAAACTGTTTTTT,TRBJ1-4,few,TRBD1,TRBV4-1
CATSRGTGYGYTF,TGTGCCACCAGCAGAGGCACCGGCTATGGCTACACCTTC,TRBJ1-2,-,-,TRBV15
CASSVGSGTYNEQFF,TGTGCCAGCAGCGTTGGTAGCGGAACCTACAATGAGCAGTTCTTC,TRBJ2-1,-,-,TRBV9
CASSSLDGRTTDTQYF,TGTGCCAGCAGCTCGTTGGACGGAAGAACCACAGATACGCAGTATTTT,TRBJ2-3,few,-,TRBV7-6
CASSRFGTGVGNEQFF,TGCGCCAGCAGCCGCTTCGGGACAGGGGTAGGGAATGAGCAGTTCTTC,TRBJ2-1,-,TRBD1,TRBV4-3
CASSYLSGGSYNEQFF,TGTGCCAGCAGTTACCTAAGCGGGGGCTCCTACAATGAGCAGTTCTTC,TRBJ2-1,-,TRBD2,TRBV6-5
CASSPSSGSYEQYF,TGTGCCAGCTCACCGTCTAGCGGGAGCTACGAGCAGTACTTC,TRBJ2-7,once,TRBD2,TRBV18
CASHPERESTDTQYF,TGTGCCAGCCATCCAGAGCGGGAGAGCACAGATACGCAGTATTTT,TRBJ2-3,-,TRBD2,TRBV18
CASSPGTNNQPQHF,TGTGCCAGCTCACCAGGGACCAACAATCAGCCCCAGCATTTT,TRBJ1-5,-,-,TRBV18
CASSPTGITEAFF,TGTGCCAGCAGCCCGACAGGGATCACTGAAGCTTTCTTT,TRBJ1-1,-,TRBD1,TRBV7-9
CASSEGGNTIYF,TGTGCCAGCAGTGAAGGGGGAAACACCATATATTTT,TRBJ1-3,once,-,TRBV12-3/TRBV12-4
CASSFGLARIGETQYF,TGTGCCAGCAGCTTCGGGTTGGCGAGGATCGGAGAGACCCAGTACTTC,TRBJ2-5,-,-,TRBV7-3
CASKPAGRSNYEQYF,TGCGCCAGCAAACCCGCAGGGCGGAGCAACTACGAGCAGTACTTC,TRBJ2-7,once,-,TRBV5-1
CATQAGGPIGELFF,TGTGCCACCCAAGCGGGAGGGCCAATCGGGGAGCTGTTTTTT,TRBJ2-2,-,TRBD2,TRBV28
CASSLDPSGVNEQFF,TGTGCCAGCAGCTTAGACCCCTCAGGGGTCAATGAGCAGTTCTTC,TRBJ2-1,once,-,TRBV7-6
CASSLRGLASNIAKNIQYF,TGTGCCAGCAGCTTACGCGGACTAGCGAGTAACATAGCCAAAAACATTCAGTACTTC,TRBJ2-4,-,TRBD2,TRBV7-2
CASSLPYQGEDNQPQHF,TGTGCCAGCAGTTTGCCCTACCAGGGGGAGGACAATCAGCCCCAGCATTTT,TRBJ1-5,-,TRBD1,TRBV28
CASSPGTPNYGYTF,TGTGCCAGCAGTCCCGGGACACCTAACTATGGCTACACCTTC,TRBJ1-2,-,-,TRBV6-5
CASSLGPGGTGELFF,TGCGCCAGCAGCCTGGGCCCAGGGGGCACCGGGGAGCTGTTTTTT,TRBJ2-2,few,TRBD1,TRBV5-1
CASSLAGTIRAQYF,TGCGCCAGCAGCTTGGCCGGGACTATCAGGGCCCAGTACTTC,TRBJ2-5,-,TRBD2,TRBV5-1
CASSVQDNSPLHF,TGTGCCAGCAGTGTACAGGATAATTCACCCCTCCACTTT,TRBJ1-6,-,-,TRBV25-1
CASSRDWGDGYTF,TGTGCCAGCAGCCGCGACTGGGGGGACGGCTACACCTTC,TRBJ1-2,-,-,TRBV6-2/TRBV6-3
CASRPPDRNTEAFF,TGTGCCAGCAGGCCTCCAGACAGGAACACTGAAGCTTTCTTT,TRBJ1-1,-,-,TRBV28
CASSDTGLAPGDTQYF,TGTGCCAGCAGTGACACCGGACTAGCGCCGGGGGATACGCAGTATTTT,TRBJ2-3,-,TRBD2,TRBV6-4
CASSFSLVNEQFF,TGTGCCAGCAGCTTTTCCCTCGTCAATGAGCAGTTCTTC,TRBJ2-1,-,-,TRBV5-4
CASSYKGPGTEAFF,TGTGCCAGCAGTTACAAGGGGCCGGGTACTGAAGCTTTCTTT,TRBJ1-1,-,-,TRBV6-5
CSVAGLAGFYNEQFF,TGCAGCGTTGCCGGACTAGCGGGATTTTACAATGAGCAGTTCTTC,TRBJ2-1,-,TRBD2,TRBV29-1
CASSFSMGTSNQPQHF,TGTGCCAGCAGCTTCTCAATGGGGACAAGCAATCAGCCCCAGCATTTT,TRBJ1-5,-,-,TRBV5-6
CASSEDSYSNQPQHF,TGTGCCAGCAGTGAGGACAGTTATAGCAATCAGCCCCAGCATTTT,TRBJ1-5,-,-,TRBV28
CASTRGDTDSNQPQHF,TGTGCCAGCACCCGAGGGGACACTGATAGCAATCAGCCCCAGCATTTT,TRBJ1-5,-,-,TRBV5-8
CATRPQRTRFTQYF,TGTGCCACCCGCCCCCAGAGGACCCGCTTTACGCAGTATTTT,TRBJ2-3,once,-,TRBV6-5